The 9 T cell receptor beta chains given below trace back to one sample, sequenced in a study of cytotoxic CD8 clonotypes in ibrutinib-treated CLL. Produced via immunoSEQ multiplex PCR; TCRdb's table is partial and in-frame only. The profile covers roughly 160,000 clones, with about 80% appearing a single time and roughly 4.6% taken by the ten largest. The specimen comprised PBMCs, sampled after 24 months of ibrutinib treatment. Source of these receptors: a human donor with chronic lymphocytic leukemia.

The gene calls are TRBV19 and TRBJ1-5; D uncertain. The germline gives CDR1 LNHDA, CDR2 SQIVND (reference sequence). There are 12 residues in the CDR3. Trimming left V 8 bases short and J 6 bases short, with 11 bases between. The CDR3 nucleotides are TGTGCCAGTTCCATATGGGGTCAGCCCCAGCATTTT. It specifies CASSIWGQPQHF.

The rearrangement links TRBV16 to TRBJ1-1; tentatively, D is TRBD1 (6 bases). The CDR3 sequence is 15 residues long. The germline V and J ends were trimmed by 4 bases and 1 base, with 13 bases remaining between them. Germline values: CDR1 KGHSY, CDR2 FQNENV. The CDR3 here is CASSRGGGRNTEAFF. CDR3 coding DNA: TGTGCCAGCAGCCGAGGGGGGGGACGGAACACTGAAGCTTTCTTT.

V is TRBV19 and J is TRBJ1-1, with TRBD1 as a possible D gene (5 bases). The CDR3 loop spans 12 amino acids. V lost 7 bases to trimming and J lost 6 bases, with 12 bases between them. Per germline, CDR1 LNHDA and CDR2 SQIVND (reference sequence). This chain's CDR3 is CASTHGGAEAFF. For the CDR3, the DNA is TGTGCCAGTACCCACGGAGGGGCTGAAGCTTTCTTT.

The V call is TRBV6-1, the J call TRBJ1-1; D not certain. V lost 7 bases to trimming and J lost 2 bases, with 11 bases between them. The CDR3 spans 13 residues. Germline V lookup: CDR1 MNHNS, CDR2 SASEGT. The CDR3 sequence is CASIYQANTEAFF. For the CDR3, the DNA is TGTGCCAGCATTTATCAGGCTAACACTGAAGCTTTCTTT.

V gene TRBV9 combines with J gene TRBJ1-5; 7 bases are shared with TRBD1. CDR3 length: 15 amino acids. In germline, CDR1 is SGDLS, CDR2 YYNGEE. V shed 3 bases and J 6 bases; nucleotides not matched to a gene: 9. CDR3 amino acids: CASSESLDRAQPQHF. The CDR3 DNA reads TGTGCCAGCAGCGAGAGCCTTGACAGGGCTCAGCCCCAGCATTTT.

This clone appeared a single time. The CDR3 nucleotides are TGTGCCAGCAGCGTAGTCAGCCACAATGAGCAGTTCTTC. Translated, it gives CASSVVSHNEQFF. The chain uses TRBV9 and TRBJ2-1; no reliable D call. This CDR3 region has 13 residues. Germline V gives CDR1 SGDLS, CDR2 YYNGEE. V gave up 0 bases and J gave up 5 bases, with 6 bases separating them.

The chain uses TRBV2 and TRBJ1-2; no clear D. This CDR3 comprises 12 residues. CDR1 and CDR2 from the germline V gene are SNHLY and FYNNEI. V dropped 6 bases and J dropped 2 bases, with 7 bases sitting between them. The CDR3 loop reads CASRAKNYGYTF. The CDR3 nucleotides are TGTGCCAGCAGGGCCAAGAACTATGGCTACACCTTC.

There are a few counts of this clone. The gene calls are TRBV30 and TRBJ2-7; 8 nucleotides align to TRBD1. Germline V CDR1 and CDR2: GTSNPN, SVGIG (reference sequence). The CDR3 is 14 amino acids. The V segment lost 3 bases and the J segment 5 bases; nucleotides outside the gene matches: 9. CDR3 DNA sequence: TGTGCCTGGAGCAAGGAGACAGGGGCCCACGAGCAGTACTTC. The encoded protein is CAWSKETGAHEQYF. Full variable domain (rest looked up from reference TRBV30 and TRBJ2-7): SQTIHQWPATLVQPVGSPLSLECTVEGTSNPNLYWYRQAAGRGLQLLFYSVGIGQISSEVPQNLSASRPQDRQFILSSKKLLLSDSGFYLCAWSKETGAHEQYFGPGTRLTVT.

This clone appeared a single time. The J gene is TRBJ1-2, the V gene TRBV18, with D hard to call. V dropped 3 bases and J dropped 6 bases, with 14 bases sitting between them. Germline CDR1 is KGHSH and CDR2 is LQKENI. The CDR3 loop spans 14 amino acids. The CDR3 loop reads CASSPKRFKNGYTF. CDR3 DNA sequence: TGTGCCAGCTCACCTAAGAGGTTCAAGAATGGCTACACCTTC.